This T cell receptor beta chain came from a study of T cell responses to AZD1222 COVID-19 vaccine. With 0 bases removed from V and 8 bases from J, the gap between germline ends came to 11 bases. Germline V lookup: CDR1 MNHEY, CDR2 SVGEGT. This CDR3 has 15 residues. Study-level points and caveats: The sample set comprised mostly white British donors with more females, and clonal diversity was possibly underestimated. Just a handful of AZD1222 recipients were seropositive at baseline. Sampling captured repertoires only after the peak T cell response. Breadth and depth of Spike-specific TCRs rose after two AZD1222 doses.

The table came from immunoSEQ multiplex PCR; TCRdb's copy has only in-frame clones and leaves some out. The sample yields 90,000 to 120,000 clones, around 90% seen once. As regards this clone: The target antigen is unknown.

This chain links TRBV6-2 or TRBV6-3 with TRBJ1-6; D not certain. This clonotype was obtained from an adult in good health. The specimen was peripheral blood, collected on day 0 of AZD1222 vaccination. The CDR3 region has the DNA TGTGCCAGCAGTTACTCAAGTCTGGGCGATTCACCCCTCCACTTT. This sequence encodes CASSYSSLGDSPLHF.